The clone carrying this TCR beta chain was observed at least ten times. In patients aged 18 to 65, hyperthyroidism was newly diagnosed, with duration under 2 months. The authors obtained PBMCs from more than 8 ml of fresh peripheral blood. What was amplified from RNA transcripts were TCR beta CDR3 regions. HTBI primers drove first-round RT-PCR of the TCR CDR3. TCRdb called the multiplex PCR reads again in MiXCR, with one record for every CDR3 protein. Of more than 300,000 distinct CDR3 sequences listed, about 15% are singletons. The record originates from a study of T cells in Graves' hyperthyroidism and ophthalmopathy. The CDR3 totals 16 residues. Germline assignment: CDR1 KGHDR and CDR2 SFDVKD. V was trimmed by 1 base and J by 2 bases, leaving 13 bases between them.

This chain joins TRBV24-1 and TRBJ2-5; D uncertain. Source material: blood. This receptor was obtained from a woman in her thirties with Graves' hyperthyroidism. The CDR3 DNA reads TGTGCCACCAGTGATTTCCGCGAGACGGCACAAGAGACCCAGTACTTC. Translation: CATSDFRETAQETQYF.